The rows below give T cell receptor beta chains drawn from one sample of a study of T cells after yellow fever vaccination. TCRdb reanalysed the 5' RACE reads using MiXCR and keeps one entry per CDR3 protein. The sample includes roughly 240,000 distinct CDR3 sequences, around 6.7% seen only once; the top ten take roughly 1%. Here the sequenced sample was CD4+ T cells sorted from PBMCs, taken on the day of the yellow fever booster vaccination. The receptors were sampled from a man younger than 45 who received the YFV17D yellow fever vaccine. Both conserved end residues are part of each CDR3. The D gene is left open where the match is weak. Size values are once, few and many counts, or a class for expanded clones, and some rows have none.

D: TRBD1; J: TRBJ1-5; size: -; V: TRBV12-3/TRBV12-4; CDR3: CASSSGQGRNQPQHF; DNA: TGTGCCAGCAGCTCCGGACAGGGTCGCAATCAGCCCCAGCATTTT
D: TRBD2; J: TRBJ2-2; size: many; V: TRBV27; CDR3: CASSLKGLANVELFF; DNA: TGTGCCAGCAGTTTAAAGGGACTAGCAAACGTGGAGCTGTTTTTT
D: TRBD1; J: TRBJ2-1; size: many; V: TRBV9; CDR3: CASSVGQGLVYNEQFF; DNA: TGTGCCAGCAGCGTGGGACAGGGTCTCGTCTACAATGAGCAGTTCTTC
D: TRBD2; J: TRBJ2-4; size: few; V: TRBV5-4; CDR3: CASSQPGLAGVSIQYF; DNA: TGTGCCAGCAGCCAGCCGGGACTAGCGGGAGTTAGCATTCAGTACTTC
D: -; J: TRBJ2-7; size: few; V: TRBV15; CDR3: CATSREAGWNEQYF; DNA: TGTGCCACCAGCAGAGAGGCAGGGTGGAACGAGCAGTACTTC
D: -; J: TRBJ2-2; size: few; V: TRBV6-1; CDR3: CASRKVGTGELFF; DNA: TGTGCCAGCAGGAAGGTGGGCACCGGGGAGCTGTTTTTT
D: TRBD1; J: TRBJ2-7; size: -; V: TRBV10-3; CDR3: CAIRETGASYEQYF; DNA: TGTGCCATCAGGGAGACAGGGGCATCCTACGAGCAGTACTTC
D: -; J: TRBJ2-4; size: -; V: TRBV20-1; CDR3: CSASVLAKNIQYF; DNA: TGCAGTGCTAGCGTCCTAGCCAAAAACATTCAGTACTTC
D: -; J: TRBJ1-2; size: few; V: TRBV6-2/TRBV6-3; CDR3: CASSLFSQDGYTF; DNA: TGTGCCAGCAGTTTATTTTCCCAGGATGGCTACACCTTC
D: -; J: TRBJ2-5; size: few; V: TRBV18; CDR3: CASSPIQGQETQYF; DNA: TGTGCCAGCTCACCCATACAGGGACAAGAGACCCAGTACTTC
D: -; J: TRBJ2-7; size: many; V: TRBV5-1; CDR3: CASSPASYEQYF; DNA: TGCGCCAGCAGCCCCGCCTCCTACGAGCAGTACTTC
D: TRBD2; J: TRBJ2-1; size: many; V: TRBV5-1; CDR3: CASSLGLQREPYDEQFF; DNA: TGCGCCAGCAGCCTGGGGCTCCAGCGGGAGCCGTATGATGAGCAGTTCTTC
D: TRBD2; J: TRBJ2-1; size: many; V: TRBV20-1; CDR3: CSARKGTSGRGPQQFF; DNA: TGCAGTGCTAGAAAGGGGACTAGCGGGAGAGGACCACAGCAGTTCTTC
D: -; J: TRBJ2-1; size: few; V: TRBV7-9; CDR3: CASSPQEDEQFF; DNA: TGTGCCAGCAGCCCACAAGAAGATGAGCAGTTCTTC
D: -; J: TRBJ1-1; size: many; V: TRBV3-1; CDR3: CASSQGRNTEAFF; DNA: TGTGCCAGCAGCCAAGGGAGGAACACTGAAGCTTTCTTT
D: -; J: TRBJ2-3; size: many; V: TRBV10-3; CDR3: CAISRQGGVTDTQYF; DNA: TGTGCCATCAGCAGACAGGGAGGGGTTACAGATACGCAGTATTTT
D: -; J: TRBJ1-3; size: few; V: TRBV30; CDR3: CAWSAARDTIYF; DNA: TGTGCCTGGAGTGCCGCCCGGGACACCATATATTTT
D: TRBD1; J: TRBJ2-1; size: many; V: TRBV20-1; CDR3: CSAGGTGVNEQFF; DNA: TGCAGTGCAGGGGGGACAGGGGTGAATGAGCAGTTCTTC
D: -; J: TRBJ1-2; size: many; V: TRBV6-1; CDR3: CASSQASPGVYTF; DNA: TGTGCCAGCAGTCAGGCTTCCCCGGGAGTCTACACCTTC
D: TRBD2; J: TRBJ2-7; size: many; V: TRBV7-2; CDR3: CASSFSRGGSSYEQYF; DNA: TGTGCCAGCAGCTTCTCCCGGGGGGGCTCCTCGTACGAGCAGTACTTC
D: -; J: TRBJ1-1; size: -; V: TRBV5-4; CDR3: CASSRTTGRIFEAFF; DNA: TGTGCCAGCAGCCGTACTACGGGACGGATATTTGAAGCTTTCTTT
D: TRBD2; J: TRBJ2-7; size: -; V: TRBV4-2; CDR3: CASSQDGTSWGNEQYF; DNA: TGTGCCAGCAGTCAGGACGGGACTAGCTGGGGGAACGAGCAGTACTTC
D: -; J: TRBJ2-7; size: many; V: TRBV5-6; CDR3: CASSLTRSYEQYF; DNA: TGTGCCAGCAGCTTGACTAGGTCCTACGAGCAGTACTTC
D: TRBD1; J: TRBJ1-4; size: -; V: TRBV11-2; CDR3: CASSLRGTGEEKLFF; DNA: TGTGCCAGCAGCTTGCGCGGGACAGGGGAGGAAAAACTGTTTTTT
D: -; J: TRBJ1-3; size: few; V: TRBV20-1; CDR3: CSGRIGNTIYF; DNA: TGCAGTGGTAGAATTGGAAACACCATATATTTT
D: -; J: TRBJ2-1; size: -; V: TRBV5-1; CDR3: CASSLALQGRRNEQFF; DNA: TGCGCCAGCAGCTTGGCCCTACAGGGGAGGAGGAATGAGCAGTTCTTC
D: -; J: TRBJ2-2; size: many; V: TRBV5-1; CDR3: CASTTLNTGELFF; DNA: TGCGCCAGCACCACGCTGAACACCGGGGAGCTGTTTTTT
D: TRBD2; J: TRBJ2-5; size: -; V: TRBV20-1; CDR3: CSASLRLAGGSWGSETQYF; DNA: TGCAGTGCTAGCCTGCGACTAGCGGGAGGGTCTTGGGGGTCGGAGACCCAGTACTTC
D: TRBD2; J: TRBJ2-1; size: many; V: TRBV6-5; CDR3: CASSWEGVSNEQFF; DNA: TGTGCCAGCAGTTGGGAGGGAGTGAGCAATGAGCAGTTCTTC
D: TRBD1; J: TRBJ2-2; size: many; V: TRBV6-2/TRBV6-3; CDR3: CASSRTGNTGELFF; DNA: TGTGCCAGCAGCCGGACAGGGAACACCGGGGAGCTGTTTTTT
D: -; J: TRBJ1-3; size: -; V: TRBV11-3; CDR3: CASSSPGPSPGNTIYF; DNA: TGTGCCAGCAGCTCCCCGGGTCCTTCCCCTGGAAACACCATATATTTT
D: TRBD2; J: TRBJ2-6; size: few; V: TRBV11-2; CDR3: CASSPRTSGSSYSGANVLTF; DNA: TGTGCCAGCAGCCCGAGGACTAGCGGGAGTTCCTACTCTGGGGCCAACGTCCTGACTTTC
D: TRBD1; J: TRBJ2-4; size: many; V: TRBV20-1; CDR3: CSAGPGGARNIQYF; DNA: TGCAGTGCTGGCCCAGGGGGCGCCCGGAACATTCAGTACTTC
D: -; J: TRBJ2-1; size: few; V: TRBV7-2; CDR3: CASSRTFNEQFF; DNA: TGTGCCAGCAGCCGGACTTTCAATGAGCAGTTCTTC
D: TRBD2; J: TRBJ2-1; size: few; V: TRBV5-1; CDR3: CASSSIAGLPNNEQFF; DNA: TGCGCCAGCAGTTCTATAGCGGGTCTCCCGAACAATGAGCAGTTCTTC
D: TRBD2; J: TRBJ2-1; size: few; V: TRBV6-5; CDR3: CASSYSESGGRRPYNEQFF; DNA: TGTGCCAGCAGTTACTCGGAGTCGGGAGGTAGGCGTCCCTACAATGAGCAGTTCTTC
D: TRBD1; J: TRBJ2-1; size: -; V: TRBV7-9; CDR3: CASSGQGKISYNEQFF; DNA: TGTGCCAGCAGCGGACAGGGGAAGATCTCCTACAATGAGCAGTTCTTC
D: TRBD1; J: TRBJ2-7; size: few; V: TRBV6-2/TRBV6-3; CDR3: CASRPPTGTGPYEQYF; DNA: TGTGCCAGCAGACCCCCCACCGGGACAGGGCCGTACGAGCAGTACTTC
D: -; J: TRBJ2-3; size: -; V: TRBV20-1; CDR3: CSALSVLEISDTQYF; DNA: TGCAGTGCTTTATCCGTGTTAGAGATCTCAGATACGCAGTATTTT